Following are 23 T cell receptor beta chains from one sample sequenced in a study of OX40 agonist ivuxolimab in advanced cancers. Measured with immunoSEQ multiplex PCR; TCRdb has only the in-frame clones, and not every one. The sample contains about 55,000 clones, about 90% of which appear only once. Specimen: CD4+ or CD8+ T cells sorted from blood, collected in a trial of the OX40 agonist ivuxolimab. Source of these receptors: an adult with an advanced solid tumor such as melanoma, head and neck, liver or kidney cancer.

This clone was observed a handful of times. The chain uses TRBV14 and TRBJ2-7; 9 nucleotides align to TRBD1. The junction had 11 bases not matched to a gene; V was cut back by 6 bases and J by 2 bases. Per the germline V gene, CDR1 is SGHDN and CDR2 is FVKESK. This CDR3 contains 16 residues. The CDR3 here is CASSPTGTGPTYEQYF. Here the CDR3 DNA reads TGTGCCAGCAGTCCCACAGGGACAGGGCCTACCTACGAGCAGTACTTC.

V usage is TRBV14 and J usage is TRBJ2-6, with 9 bases that match TRBD1. The CDR3 is made up of 15 amino acids. Trimming at V came to 3 bases and at J to 13 bases, leaving 10 bases not matched to a gene. Germline V CDR1 and CDR2: SGHDN, FVKESK. The CDR3 is CASSQVGQGKIVLTF. The CDR3 DNA sequence: TGTGCCAGCAGCCAGGTCGGACAGGGGAAGATAGTCCTGACTTTC. Combining the CDR3 with reference TRBV14 and TRBJ2-6 gives the whole variable domain EAGVTQFPSHSVIEKGQTVTLRCDPISGHDNLYWYRRVMGKEIKFLLHFVKESKQDESGMPNNRFLAERTGGTYSTLKVQPAELEDSGVYFCASSQVGQGKIVLTFGAGSRLTVL.

The chain carries TRBV7-2 and TRBJ1-2; tentatively, D is TRBD1 (5 bases). Germline CDR1 reads SGHTA; CDR2 reads FQGNSA. The CDR3 loop spans 16 amino acids. V shed 1 base and J shed 0 bases, with 12 bases lying between them. CDR3 DNA sequence: TGTGCCAGCAGCTTAGTCTCCGGACAAACTAACTATGGCTACACCTTC. Its translation: CASSLVSGQTNYGYTF.

The rearrangement joins TRBV14 to TRBJ1-1; maybe TRBD1 (5 bases). V lost 8 bases to trimming and J lost 4 bases, with 14 bases between them. The CDR3 has 13 residues. The V gene's germline CDR1 is SGHDN and CDR2 FVKESK. The CDR3 region is CASAWGSSTEAFF. The DNA for the CDR3 is TGTGCCAGCGCGTGGGGGTCTAGCACTGAAGCTTTCTTT.

The chain couples TRBV5-5 to TRBJ2-7, with D perhaps matching TRBD1 (5 bases). The germline V and J ends were trimmed by 0 bases and 4 bases, with 14 bases remaining between them. The CDR3 covers 15 residues. Germline CDR1 reads SGHKS; CDR2 reads YYEKEE (reference sequence). CDR3 coding DNA: TGTGCCAGCAGCTTGGCTGGGGCCGAGATTTACGAGCAGTACTTC. It yields the protein CASSLAGAEIYEQYF.

V and J are TRBV7-6 and TRBJ2-1; D may correspond to TRBD1 or TRBD2 (5 bases each). The germline V gene encodes CDR1 SGHVS and CDR2 FNYEAQ. Trimming removed 3 bases from V and 0 bases from J, with 12 bases in between. CDR3 length: 16 residues. The chain's CDR3 is CASSLPGDPSYNEQFF. DNA of the CDR3: TGTGCCAGCAGCTTGCCCGGGGACCCCTCCTACAATGAGCAGTTCTTC.

The rearrangement joins TRBV6-1 to TRBJ2-3, with 14 positions matching TRBD2. V trimming: 6 bases; J trimming: 6 bases; junction bases outside the gene matches: 5. CDR3 length equals 15 residues. Per the germline V gene, CDR1 is MNHNS and CDR2 is SASEGT. The DNA for the CDR3 is TGTGCCAGCAGCCTCAGACTAGCGGGAGGGGATACGCAGTATTTT. This translates into CASSLRLAGGDTQYF.

J is TRBJ2-5 and V is TRBV6-6; D could derive from TRBD1 or TRBD2 (5 bases each). This CDR3 is built from 12 residues. Trimming shortened V by 8 bases and J by 2 bases, and 9 bases separated the two germline ends. Germline lookup yields CDR1 MNHNY and CDR2 SVGAGI (reference sequence). CDR3 amino acids: CASRDGQETQYF. In nucleotides, the CDR3 is TGTGCCAGCCGGGACGGACAAGAGACCCAGTACTTC.

This chain joins TRBV28 and TRBJ2-1; 9 nucleotides align to TRBD1. The CDR3 runs 15 residues. The germline V gene has CDR1 MDHEN and CDR2 SYDVKM. V dropped 5 bases and J dropped 5; count of bases not matched to a gene: 7. The CDR3 here is CASSPSGQGNNEQFF. DNA of the CDR3: TGTGCCAGCAGTCCCTCGGGACAGGGTAACAATGAGCAGTTCTTC.

The chain uses TRBV5-8 and TRBJ2-7; 10 bases fit TRBD1. V dropped 4 bases and J dropped 0; count of bases not matched to a gene: 7. The germline CDR1 and CDR2 sequences are SGHTS and YDEGEE. The CDR3 consists of 16 residues. The CDR3: CASSPRRTGGSYEQYF. In DNA, the CDR3 is TGTGCCAGCAGCCCCCGGCGGACAGGGGGCTCCTACGAGCAGTACTTC.

In this sample, this clone turned up a few times. The V gene is TRBV10-3, the J gene TRBJ2-1; D possibly corresponds to TRBD1 (6 bases). The CDR3 consists of 15 residues. V lost 0 bases and J lost 0, with 6 bases in between. CDR1 is ENHRY and CDR2 is SYGVKD in the germline V gene. The DNA for the CDR3 is TGTGCCATCAGTGAGTCAGGGGGCTCCTACAATGAGCAGTTCTTC. It yields the protein CAISESGGSYNEQFF.

The chain links TRBV6-1 to TRBJ1-3, with 10 bases matching TRBD1. The V gene's germline CDR1 is MNHNS and CDR2 SASEGT. The CDR3 loop spans 17 amino acids. J lost 0 bases, V lost 3 bases, and 5 bases had no gene match. CDR3 region: CASSETGGAYSGNTIYF. In DNA, the CDR3 is TGTGCCAGCAGTGAGACAGGGGGCGCCTACTCTGGAAACACCATATATTTT.

The chain carries TRBV4-1 and TRBJ2-1, with D hard to call. The length of the CDR3 is 16 residues. In germline, CDR1 is MGHRA, CDR2 YSYEKL. Trimming shortened V by 4 bases and J by 3 bases, and 16 bases separated the two germline ends. CDR3 in amino acids: CASSRQRNPNYNEQFF. CDR3 bases: TGCGCCAGCAGCCGTCAGAGGAACCCCAACTACAATGAGCAGTTCTTC.

V gene TRBV19 combines with J gene TRBJ2-1, with D perhaps matching TRBD1 (5 bases). The CDR3 sequence is 14 residues long. The germline CDR1 and CDR2 sequences are LNHDA and SQIVND (reference sequence). The V gene lost 0 bases and the J gene lost 2 bases, with 5 bases spanning the gap. In DNA, the CDR3 is TGTGCCAGTAGTATAGACAGGGCCTACAATGAGCAGTTCTTC. Translation: CASSIDRAYNEQFF. The full variable domain, its missing parts supplied by reference TRBV19 and TRBJ2-1, is DGGITQSPKYLFRKEGQNVTLSCEQNLNHDAMYWYRQDPGQGLRLIYYSQIVNDFQKGDIAEGYSVSREKKESFPLTVTSAQKNPTAFYLCASSIDRAYNEQFFGPGTRLTVL.

This clone was picked up one time. The chain employs TRBV7-9 and TRBJ2-2; possibly TRBD1 for D (5 bases). V was shortened by 7 bases and J by 4 bases, with 13 bases between the two germline ends. Germline V gene sequence: CDR1 SEHNR, CDR2 FQNEAQ (reference sequence). This CDR3 region has 14 residues. The CDR3 is CASNVDSRTGELFF. CDR3 nucleotides: TGTGCCAGCAACGTAGACAGTCGCACCGGGGAGCTGTTTTTT. The full variable domain, in which reference TRBV7-9 and TRBJ2-2 provide the parts outside the CDR3, is DTGVSQNPRHKITKRGQNVTFRCDPISEHNRLYWYRQTLGQGPEFLTYFQNEAQLEKSRLLSDRFSAERPKGSFSTLEIQRTEQGDSAMYLCASNVDSRTGELFFGEGSRLTVL.

The genes are TRBV19 and TRBJ1-5; no definite D call. The CDR3 extends over 15 amino acids. Trimming stripped 6 bases from V and 3 bases from J, with 15 bases between. The V gene's germline CDR1 is LNHDA and CDR2 SQIVND (reference sequence). CDR3 nucleotides: TGTGCCAGTAGCTCCTGGGTCCAGGACAATCAGCCCCAGCATTTT. Translated: CASSSWVQDNQPQHF.

The chain employs TRBV11-2 and TRBJ2-5; TRBD1 agrees at 10 bases. V gave up 2 bases and J gave up 7 bases; unmatched junction bases: 7. The germline V gene has CDR1 SGHAT and CDR2 FQNNGV. The CDR3 is 15 residues long. CDR3 nucleotides: TGTGCCAGCAGCTTACGGGACAGGGGTTTCGGGACCCAGTACTTC. Protein: CASSLRDRGFGTQYF.

This chain connects TRBV9 to TRBJ2-5; D ambiguous. The CDR3 extends over 14 amino acids. V lost 2 bases and J lost 4, with 12 bases in between. The V gene's germline CDR1 is SGDLS and CDR2 YYNGEE. In DNA form, the CDR3 reads TGTGCCAGCAGCGTTTCCATAGGTCGAGAGACCCAGTACTTC. Encoded protein: CASSVSIGRETQYF.

The chain is built from TRBV2 and TRBJ1-5; TRBD1 agrees at 8 bases. Germline loops: CDR1 SNHLY, CDR2 FYNNEI. CDR3 length: 14 residues. V gave up 6 bases and J gave up 0 bases; unmatched junction bases: 1. The CDR3 region is CASRQGVSNQPQHF. CDR3 nucleotides: TGTGCCAGCAGACAGGGGGTTAGCAATCAGCCCCAGCATTTT.

J is TRBJ2-1 and V is TRBV6-1; TRBD2 matches at 13 bases. V was pared by 7 bases and J by 15 bases, with 9 bases of the junction left unmatched. The CDR3 has 13 residues. Germline CDR1 is MNHNS and CDR2 is SASEGT. The DNA for the CDR3 is TGTGCCAGCATTGCACTAGCGGGAGGGAGACGGTTCTTC. It encodes CASIALAGGRRFF.

The chain couples TRBV28 to TRBJ2-2; D is ambiguous. V lost 5 bases to trimming and J lost 4 bases, with 8 bases between them. This CDR3 spans 13 amino acids. Germline loops: CDR1 MDHEN, CDR2 SYDVKM. The CDR3 DNA reads TGTGCCAGCAGTCCTCTAGTCACCGGGGAGCTGTTTTTT. Translated, it gives CASSPLVTGELFF.

This clone appeared a single time. J is TRBJ2-1 and V is TRBV5-6, with 8 bases identical to TRBD2. The J segment lost 8 bases and the V segment lost 4 bases, leaving 5 bases of the junction unmatched. CDR1 is SGHDT, CDR2 YYEEEE, per germline. The CDR3 is 13 amino acids. The CDR3 region has the DNA TGTGCCAGCAGCAACGGGAGGGCCTATGAGCAGTTCTTC. Encoded protein: CASSNGRAYEQFF.

This clone is a singleton in its sample. The chain employs TRBV25-1 and TRBJ2-7; D unclear. V dropped 1 base and J dropped 2 bases, with 0 bases sitting between them. CDR1 MGHDK and CDR2 SYGVNS come from the germline V gene. The CDR3 extends over 11 amino acids. This chain's CDR3 is CASSESYEQYF. CDR3 nucleotide sequence: TGTGCCAGCAGTGAATCCTACGAGCAGTACTTC.